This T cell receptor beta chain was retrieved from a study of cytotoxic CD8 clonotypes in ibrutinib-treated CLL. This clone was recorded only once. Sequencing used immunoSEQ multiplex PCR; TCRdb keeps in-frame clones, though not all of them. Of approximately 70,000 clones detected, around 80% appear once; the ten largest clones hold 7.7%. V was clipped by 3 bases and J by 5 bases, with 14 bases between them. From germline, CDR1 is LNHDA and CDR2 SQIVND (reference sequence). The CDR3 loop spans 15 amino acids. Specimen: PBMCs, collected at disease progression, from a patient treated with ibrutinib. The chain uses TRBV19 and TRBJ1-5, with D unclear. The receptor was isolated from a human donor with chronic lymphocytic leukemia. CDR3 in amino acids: CASSIKGTLDQPQHF. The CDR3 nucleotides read TGTGCCAGTAGTATTAAGGGAACTCTCGATCAGCCCCAGCATTTT.